The clone carrying this TCR beta chain was seen repeatedly, ten times or more. TRAV- and TRBV-specific primers, spanning alpha and beta chains, primed first-strand cDNA. TCRs were put through roughly 19 PCR cycles of amplification with Phusion. A constant-region primer and the V-primer adapter served as the primer pair. The authors amplified isolated mRNA by in vitro transcription. TCRdb re-derived calls from the reads in MiXCR, one entry per CDR3 protein. The sample lists under 70,000 distinct CDR3 sequences, about 23% seen once, with around 6% in the top ten. This sample is part of a study of low-dose radiotherapy and immunotherapy resistance in tumors. Overall study context: Across 26 weeks, 13 Gy in total went to Cohort 2, delivered as 1 Gy per fraction every two weeks.

The time point: before trial treatment. Each eligible patient had an advanced solid tumor, and these tumors lacked tumor-infiltrating lymphocytes. The germline V gene has CDR1 MDHEN and CDR2 SYDVKM. This CDR3 contains 15 residues. J lost 3 bases, V lost 5 bases, and 8 bases had no gene match. This sample comprised PBMCs, obtained before treatment. The chain links TRBV28 to TRBJ1-1; 8 bases are shared with TRBD1. This receptor was identified in a male donor with prostate cancer. The CDR3 sequence is CASSTGGLLDTEAFF. The CDR3 DNA is TGTGCCAGCAGTACAGGGGGACTTCTGGACACTGAAGCTTTCTTT. Full variable domain (rest looked up from reference TRBV28 and TRBJ1-1): DVKVTQSSRYLVKRTGEKVFLECVQDMDHENMFWYRQDPGLGLRLIYFSYDVKMKEKGDIPEGYSVSREKKERFSLILESASTNQTSMYLCASSTGGLLDTEAFFGQGTRLTVV.